This T cell receptor beta chain is from a study of Ad26.COV2.S vaccination and SARS-CoV-2 variants (dated by TCRdb to the early 2020s). Concerning the study at large: Donors in the vaccine arm were drawn from COV1001, a phase I-IIa trial of Ad26.COV2.S in healthy adults that was multicentre, randomized, double-blind and placebo-controlled. Ad26.COV2.S was given intramuscularly at 5x10^10 or 1x10^11 viral particles, as a single shot or as two shots 56 days apart. Trial participants were randomized into five groups of five, in which low-dose or high-dose Ad26.COV2.S was given once or twice, or placebo was given on both occasions. The TCR-sequenced set comprised around 30 samples: around 20 Ad26.COV2.S vaccine recipients, 5 placebo recipients and 8 SARS-CoV-2 convalescent individuals. TCRbeta repertoire sequencing served as the tool for gauging how specific and how broad the SARS-CoV-2-reactive T cell receptors were following Ad26.COV2.S vaccination. Investigators did not know the trial group allocation while performing experiments and assessing outcomes. What the research found in general, with its limitations: Non-spike TCR breadth was comparable between vaccine and placebo recipients, consistent with the vaccine containing only spike. The study was not powered to compare responses between vaccine doses or regimens. After vaccination, substantial breadth of spike-specific CD8+ and CD4+ T cell responses was reported. The authors noted that total T cell responses may have been underestimated by the TCR breadth and depth analyses. Compared with placebo recipients, Ad26.COV2.S recipients showed higher spike-specific TCR breadth (P = 0.0014).

Taken with the paper, the label for treatment or condition translates to: roughly 19 received Ad26.COV2.S at low or high dose, single or two shots; about five received placebo; per-sample allocation not given. For vaccine and placebo recipients, the sequenced repertoires came from samples collected on day 63 after the first injection. Between 29 July and 7 August 2020, Cohort 1b enrolled some 25 adults aged 18-55 years at one site in Boston, USA. Ad26.COV2.S consisted of a replication-incompetent adenovirus type 26 vector by which a prefusion-stabilized SARS-CoV-2 spike protein from the original Wuhan strain was expressed. Remarks on this clone: Its antigen is still unknown. Per-nucleotide qualities are absent, and no much larger clonotype sits a single base away.

TCRbeta CDR3 regions were sequenced with the immunoSEQ Assay. After extraction, genomic DNA underwent amplification by bias-controlled multiplex PCR, followed by high-throughput sequencing. Turning to the authors' computational methods: To quantify the absolute abundance of every unique TCRbeta CDR3 region, sequences were collapsed and filtered. T cell fraction was estimated by normalization of TCRbeta template counts to usable DNA, with usable DNA being measured through amplification of reference genes present in all nucleated cells. Repertoire TCRs were annotated as SARS-CoV-2-specific when V gene, CDR3 amino acid sequence and J gene were exactly matched to a known reactive TCR set. The reference SARS-CoV-2 TCR set came from MIRA and was filtered for enrichment in COVID-19-positive ImmuneCODE repertoires, removing public or cross-reactive TCRs. Drawing on the MIRA antigens, annotated TCRs were analysed further at the level of specific ORF or position within ORF. Breadth was defined as the number of annotated unique rearrangements divided by the total number of unique productive rearrangements, and depth was defined as the summed frequency of the annotated unique rearrangements. Group comparisons of TCR breadth used two-sided Wilcoxon rank-sum tests. TCRdb holds this immuneACCESS table with in-frame rearrangements only. Some clones are missing; in checked studies, unresolved V genes explain under half, and the rest has no known cause. The V and J calls and clone size are taken from that table; D and trimming were inferred from the DNA. The sample table holds about 350,000 clones, of which approximately 84% were seen once. Around 3.3% of the sample belongs to the ten largest clones.

The germline V end is reduced by 3 bases and the J end by 6 bases; junction bases left unmatched: 2. Reading the germline V gene gives CDR1 SGDLS and CDR2 YYNGEE. From cysteine to phenylalanine, the CDR3 is 13 amino acids long. The kept DNA is CDR3 alone, 39 bases in frame from the first base. The chain couples TRBV9 to TRBJ2-3; 9 nucleotides in the junction match TRBD2. The source material was peripheral blood, sampled in a trial of Ad26.COV2.S vaccine versus placebo. The receptor comes from a person between 18 and 60 years old who received the Ad26.COV2.S COVID-19 vaccine or a placebo. The CDR3 protein: CASSGSGSDTQYF. The DNA is as follows: TGTGCCAGCAGCGGTAGCGGGAGTGATACGCAGTATTTT.